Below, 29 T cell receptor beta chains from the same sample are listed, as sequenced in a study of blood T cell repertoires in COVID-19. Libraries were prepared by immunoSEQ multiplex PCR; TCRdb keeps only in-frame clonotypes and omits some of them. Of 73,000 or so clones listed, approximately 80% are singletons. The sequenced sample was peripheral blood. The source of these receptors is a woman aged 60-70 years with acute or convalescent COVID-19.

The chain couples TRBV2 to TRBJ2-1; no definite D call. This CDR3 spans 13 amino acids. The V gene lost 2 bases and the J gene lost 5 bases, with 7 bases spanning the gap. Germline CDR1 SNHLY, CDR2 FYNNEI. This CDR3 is CASSEHRNNEQFF. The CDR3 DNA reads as TGTGCCAGCAGTGAACACAGAAACAATGAGCAGTTCTTC.

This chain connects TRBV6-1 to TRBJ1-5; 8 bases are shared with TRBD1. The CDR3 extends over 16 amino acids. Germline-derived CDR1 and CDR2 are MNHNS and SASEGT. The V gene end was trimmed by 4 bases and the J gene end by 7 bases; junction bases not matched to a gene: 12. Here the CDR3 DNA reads TGTGCCAGCAGTGCAAGACAGGGGTTGGGCGACCAGCCCCAGCATTTT. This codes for CASSARQGLGDQPQHF.

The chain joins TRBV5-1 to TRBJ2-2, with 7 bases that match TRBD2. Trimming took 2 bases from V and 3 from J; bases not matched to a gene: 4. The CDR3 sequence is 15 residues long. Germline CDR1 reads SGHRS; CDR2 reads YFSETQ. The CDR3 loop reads CASSFKGGDTGELFF. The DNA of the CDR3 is TGCGCCAGCAGCTTTAAGGGAGGGGACACCGGGGAGCTGTTTTTT.

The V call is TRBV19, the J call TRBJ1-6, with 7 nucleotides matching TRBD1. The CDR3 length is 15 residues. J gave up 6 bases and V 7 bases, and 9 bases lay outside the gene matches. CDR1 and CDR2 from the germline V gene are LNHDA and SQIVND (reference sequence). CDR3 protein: CASTPGGRINSPLHF. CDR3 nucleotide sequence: TGTGCCAGTACTCCAGGGGGACGGATTAATTCACCCCTCCACTTT.

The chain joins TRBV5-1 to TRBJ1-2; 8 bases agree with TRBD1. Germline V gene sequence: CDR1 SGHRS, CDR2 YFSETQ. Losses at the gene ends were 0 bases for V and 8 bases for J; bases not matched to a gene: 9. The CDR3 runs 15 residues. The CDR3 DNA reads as TGCGCCAGCAGCTTGGATGCGCAGGGGGCTGGCGGCTACACCTTC. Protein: CASSLDAQGAGGYTF. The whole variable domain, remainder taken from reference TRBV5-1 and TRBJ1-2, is KAGVTQTPRYLIKTRGQQVTLSCSPISGHRSVSWYQQTPGQGLQFLFEYFSETQRNKGNFPGRFSGRQFSNSRSEMNVSTLELGDSALYLCASSLDAQGAGGYTFGSGTRLTVV.

The DNA of the CDR3 is TGTGCCAGCAGCGACAGGGCTTCCTACGAGCAGTACTTC. Protein sequence: CASSDRASYEQYF. The V call is TRBV6-5, the J call TRBJ2-7, with 7 bases identical to TRBD1. This CDR3 has 13 residues. Per germline, CDR1 MNHEY and CDR2 SVGAGI. V shed 6 bases and J 1 base; nucleotides not matched to a gene: 3.

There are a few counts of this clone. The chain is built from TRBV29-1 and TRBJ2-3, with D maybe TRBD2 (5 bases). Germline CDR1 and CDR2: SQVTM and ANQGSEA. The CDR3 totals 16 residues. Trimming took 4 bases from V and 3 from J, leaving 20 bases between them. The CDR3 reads CSVAFRLPGETDTQYF. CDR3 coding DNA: TGCAGCGTTGCCTTCAGACTACCCGGGGAGACAGATACGCAGTATTTT.

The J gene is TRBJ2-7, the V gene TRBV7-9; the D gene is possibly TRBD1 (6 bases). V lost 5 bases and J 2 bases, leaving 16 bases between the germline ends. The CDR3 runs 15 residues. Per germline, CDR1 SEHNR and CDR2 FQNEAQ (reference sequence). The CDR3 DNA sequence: TGTGCCAGCAGCGTGGACAGCTCTAGGGCCTACGAGCAGTACTTC. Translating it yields CASSVDSSRAYEQYF.

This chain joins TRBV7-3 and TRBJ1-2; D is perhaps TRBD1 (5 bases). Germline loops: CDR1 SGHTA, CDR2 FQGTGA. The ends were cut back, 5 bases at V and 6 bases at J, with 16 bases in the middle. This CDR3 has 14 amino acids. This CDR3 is CASSLQQVGHGYTF. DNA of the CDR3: TGTGCCAGCAGCCTACAGCAGGTGGGGCATGGCTACACCTTC.

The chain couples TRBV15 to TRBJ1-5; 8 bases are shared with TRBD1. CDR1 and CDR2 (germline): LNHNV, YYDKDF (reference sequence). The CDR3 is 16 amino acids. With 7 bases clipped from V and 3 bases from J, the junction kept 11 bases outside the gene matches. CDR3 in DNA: TGTGCCACCACACGTGGACAGGGAGGGACCAATCAGCCCCAGCATTTT. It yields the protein CATTRGQGGTNQPQHF.

In DNA form, the CDR3 reads TGTGCCAGCAGTGATGGACCGGGACTAGGCTCTGGAAACACCATATATTTT. Translation: CASSDGPGLGSGNTIYF. V and J are TRBV6-1 and TRBJ1-3; TRBD1 is a possible D gene (5 bases). The CDR3 runs to 17 residues. Germline values: CDR1 MNHNS, CDR2 SASEGT. Trimming removed 3 bases at V and 0 bases at J, with 15 bases between.

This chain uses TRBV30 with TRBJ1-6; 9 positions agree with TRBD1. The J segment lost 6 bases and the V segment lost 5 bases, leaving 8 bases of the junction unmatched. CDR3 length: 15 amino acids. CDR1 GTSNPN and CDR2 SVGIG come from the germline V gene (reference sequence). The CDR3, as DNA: TGTGCCTGGTCTAGAGGACAGGGGTCTAATTCACCCCTCCACTTT. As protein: CAWSRGQGSNSPLHF.

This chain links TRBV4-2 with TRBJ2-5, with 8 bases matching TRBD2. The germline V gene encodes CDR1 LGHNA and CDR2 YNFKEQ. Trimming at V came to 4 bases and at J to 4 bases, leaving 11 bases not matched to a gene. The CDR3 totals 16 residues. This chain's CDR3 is CASSLLSGLEVETQYF. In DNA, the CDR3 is TGTGCCAGCAGCCTATTATCGGGACTAGAAGTAGAGACCCAGTACTTC.

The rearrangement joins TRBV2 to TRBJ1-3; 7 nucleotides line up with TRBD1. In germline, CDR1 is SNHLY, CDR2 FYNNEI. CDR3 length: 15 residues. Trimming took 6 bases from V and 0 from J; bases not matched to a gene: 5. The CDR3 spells CASSLQGPSGNTIYF. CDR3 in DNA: TGTGCCAGCAGCCTACAGGGGCCCTCTGGAAACACCATATATTTT.

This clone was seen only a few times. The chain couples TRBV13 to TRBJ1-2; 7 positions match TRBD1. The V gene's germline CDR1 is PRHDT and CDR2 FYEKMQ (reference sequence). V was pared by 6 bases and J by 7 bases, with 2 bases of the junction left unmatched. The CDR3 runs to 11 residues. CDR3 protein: CASRTGFGYTF. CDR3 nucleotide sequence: TGTGCCAGCAGGACAGGGTTTGGCTACACCTTC.

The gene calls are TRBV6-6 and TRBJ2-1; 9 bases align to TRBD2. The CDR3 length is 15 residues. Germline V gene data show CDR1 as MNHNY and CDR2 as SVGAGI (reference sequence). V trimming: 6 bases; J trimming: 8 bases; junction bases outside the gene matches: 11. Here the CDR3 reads CASRLLAGYSHEQFF. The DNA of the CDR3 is TGTGCCAGCAGACTACTAGCGGGCTATTCACATGAGCAGTTCTTC.

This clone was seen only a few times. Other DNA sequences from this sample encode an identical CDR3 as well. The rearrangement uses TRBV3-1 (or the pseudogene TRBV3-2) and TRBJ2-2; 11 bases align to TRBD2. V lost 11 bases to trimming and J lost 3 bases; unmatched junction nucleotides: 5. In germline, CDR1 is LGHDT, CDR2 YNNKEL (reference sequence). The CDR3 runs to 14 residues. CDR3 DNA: TGTGCCTCCCGGGGACTAGCGGACACCGGGGAGCTGTTTTTT. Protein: CASRGLADTGELFF.

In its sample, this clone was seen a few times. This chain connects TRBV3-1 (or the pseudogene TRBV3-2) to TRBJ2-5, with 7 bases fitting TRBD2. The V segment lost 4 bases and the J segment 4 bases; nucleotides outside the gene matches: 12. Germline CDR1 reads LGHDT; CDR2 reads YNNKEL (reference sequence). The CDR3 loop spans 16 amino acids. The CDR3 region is CASSRRTGREGETQYF. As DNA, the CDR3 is TGTGCCAGCAGCCGAAGAACAGGTAGGGAGGGAGAGACCCAGTACTTC.

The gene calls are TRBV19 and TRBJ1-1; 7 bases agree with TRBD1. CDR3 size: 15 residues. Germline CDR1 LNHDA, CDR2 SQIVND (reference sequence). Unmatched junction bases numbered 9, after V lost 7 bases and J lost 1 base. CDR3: CASIPSAGGNTEAFF. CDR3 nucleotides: TGTGCCAGTATCCCTTCAGCAGGGGGGAACACTGAAGCTTTCTTT.

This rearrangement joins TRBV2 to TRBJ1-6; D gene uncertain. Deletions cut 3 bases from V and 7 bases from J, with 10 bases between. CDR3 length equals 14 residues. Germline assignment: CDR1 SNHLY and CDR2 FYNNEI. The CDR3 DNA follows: TGTGCCAGCAGTGAGGGCAGAGAAAATTCACCCCTCCACTTT. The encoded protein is CASSEGRENSPLHF. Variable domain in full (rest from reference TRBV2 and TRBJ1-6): EPEVTQTPSHQVTQMGQEVILRCVPISNHLYFYWYRQILGQKVEFLVSFYNNEISEKSEIFDDQFSVERPDGSNFTLKIRSTKLEDSAMYFCASSEGRENSPLHFGNGTRLTVT.

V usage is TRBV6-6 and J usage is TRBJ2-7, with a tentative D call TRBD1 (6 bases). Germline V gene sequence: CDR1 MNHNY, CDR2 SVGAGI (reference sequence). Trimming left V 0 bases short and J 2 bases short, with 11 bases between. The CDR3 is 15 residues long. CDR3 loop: CASSYSEQGTYEQYF. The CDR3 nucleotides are TGTGCCAGCAGTTACTCAGAGCAGGGGACCTACGAGCAGTACTTC.

CDR3 loop: CASSLSLYGYTF. The CDR3 DNA follows: TGCGCCAGCAGCTTGAGCCTCTATGGCTACACCTTC. The genes are TRBV5-1 and TRBJ1-2; no clear D. Trimming pared 1 base from V and 4 bases from J, leaving 5 bases between. CDR3 length: 12 residues. CDR1 and CDR2 (germline): SGHRS, YFSETQ.

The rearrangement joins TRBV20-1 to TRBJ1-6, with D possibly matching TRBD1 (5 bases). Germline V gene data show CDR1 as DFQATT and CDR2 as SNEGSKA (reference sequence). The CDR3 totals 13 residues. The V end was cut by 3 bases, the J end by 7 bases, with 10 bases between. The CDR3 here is CSASTGPNSPLHF. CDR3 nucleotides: TGCAGTGCTAGTACAGGACCCAATTCACCCCTCCACTTT.

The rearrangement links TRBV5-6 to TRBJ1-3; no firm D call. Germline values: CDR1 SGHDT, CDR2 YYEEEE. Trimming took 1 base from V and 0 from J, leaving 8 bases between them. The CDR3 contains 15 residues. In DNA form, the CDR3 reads TGTGCCAGCAGCTTGTTTCTGAGCTCTGGAAACACCATATATTTT. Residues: CASSLFLSSGNTIYF.

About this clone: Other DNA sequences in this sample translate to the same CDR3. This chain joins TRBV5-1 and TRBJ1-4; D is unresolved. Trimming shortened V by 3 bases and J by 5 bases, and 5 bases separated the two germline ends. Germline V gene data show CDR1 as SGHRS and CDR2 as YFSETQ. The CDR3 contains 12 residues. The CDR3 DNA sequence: TGCGCCAGCAGCTCGGGGAATGAAAAACTGTTTTTT. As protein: CASSSGNEKLFF.

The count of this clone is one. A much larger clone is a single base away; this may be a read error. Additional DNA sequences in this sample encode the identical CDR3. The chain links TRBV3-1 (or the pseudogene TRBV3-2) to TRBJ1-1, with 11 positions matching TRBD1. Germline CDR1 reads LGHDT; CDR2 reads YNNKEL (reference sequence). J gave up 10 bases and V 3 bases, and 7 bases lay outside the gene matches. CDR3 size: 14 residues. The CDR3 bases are TGTGCCAGCAGCCATGGTCTGGGGACAGGGGGAGCTTTCTTT. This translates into CASSHGLGTGGAFF.

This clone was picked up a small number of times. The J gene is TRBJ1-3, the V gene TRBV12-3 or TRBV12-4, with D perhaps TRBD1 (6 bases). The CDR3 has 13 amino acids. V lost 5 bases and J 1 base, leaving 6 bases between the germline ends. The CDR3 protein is CASSTGSGNTIYF. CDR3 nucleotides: TGTGCCAGCAGTACAGGGTCTGGAAACACCATATATTTT.

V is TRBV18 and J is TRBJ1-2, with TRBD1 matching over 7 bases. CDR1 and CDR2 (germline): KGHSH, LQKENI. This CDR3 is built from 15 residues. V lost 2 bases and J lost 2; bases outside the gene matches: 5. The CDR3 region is CASSPSQQGNYGYTF. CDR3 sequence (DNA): TGTGCCAGCTCACCATCGCAACAGGGGAACTATGGCTACACCTTC.

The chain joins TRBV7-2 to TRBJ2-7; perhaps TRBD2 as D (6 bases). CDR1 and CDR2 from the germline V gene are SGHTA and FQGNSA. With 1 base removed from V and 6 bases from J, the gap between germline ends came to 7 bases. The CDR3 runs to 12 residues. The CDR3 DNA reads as TGTGCCAGCAGCTTAGGACTAGTCGAGCAGTACTTC. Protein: CASSLGLVEQYF.